This is a list of T cell receptor beta chains from one sample in a study of blood T cell repertoires in COVID-19. Data came from immunoSEQ multiplex PCR; TCRdb stores just in-frame clones and leaves some out. The repertoire holds some 250,000 clones, with approximately 80% as singletons. The sequencing sample was made of peripheral blood. All receptors derive from a woman aged 80 or over with acute or convalescent COVID-19. Both conserved end residues are part of each CDR3. Fields, in order: CDR3 length, D gene, V gene, J gene, clone size, CDR3 protein, CDR3 DNA. D genes are given only for firm matches. Only some rows state a clone size, as once, few, many or a class for expanded clones.

len: 17; d_gene: -; v_gene: TRBV9; j_gene: TRBJ1-3; abundance: -; CDR3aa: CASSVAPGGSPSNTIYF; CDR3nt: TGTGCCAGCAGCGTAGCCCCTGGTGGGAGCCCCTCAAACACCATATATTTT
len: 15; d_gene: -; v_gene: TRBV6-6; j_gene: TRBJ1-2; abundance: -; CDR3aa: CASSYSGQGGVRYTF; CDR3nt: TGTGCCAGCAGTTACTCCGGCCAGGGAGGGGTGCGGTACACCTTC
len: 15; d_gene: TRBD1; v_gene: TRBV12-5; j_gene: TRBJ1-1; abundance: -; CDR3aa: CASGFERGTATEAFF; CDR3nt: TGTGCTAGTGGTTTTGAAAGGGGGACAGCCACTGAAGCTTTCTTT
len: 14; d_gene: TRBD1; v_gene: TRBV28; j_gene: TRBJ1-5; abundance: -; CDR3aa: CASSQGQTNQPQHF; CDR3nt: TGTGCCAGCAGTCAGGGACAGACCAATCAGCCCCAGCATTTT
len: 13; d_gene: TRBD1; v_gene: TRBV9; j_gene: TRBJ1-2; abundance: -; CDR3aa: CASSVGQGEGYTF; CDR3nt: TGTGCCAGCAGCGTAGGACAGGGTGAGGGCTACACCTTC
len: 14; d_gene: TRBD1; v_gene: TRBV20-1; j_gene: TRBJ1-2; abundance: -; CDR3aa: CSARVGTGVYGYTF; CDR3nt: TGCAGTGCTCGTGTCGGGACAGGCGTCTATGGCTACACCTTC
len: 15; d_gene: TRBD1; v_gene: TRBV5-4; j_gene: TRBJ2-3; abundance: -; CDR3aa: CASSLGGQGVDTQYF; CDR3nt: TGTGCCAGCAGCTTGGGCGGACAGGGTGTCGATACGCAGTATTTT
len: 19; d_gene: TRBD2; v_gene: TRBV4-2; j_gene: TRBJ2-2; abundance: -; CDR3aa: CASSRSGLAGDYRAGELFF; CDR3nt: TGTGCCAGCAGCCGCTCGGGACTAGCGGGGGATTATAGGGCCGGGGAGCTGTTTTTT
len: 13; d_gene: -; v_gene: TRBV10-3; j_gene: TRBJ2-7; abundance: -; CDR3aa: CAITAGATYEQYF; CDR3nt: TGTGCCATCACGGCAGGGGCGACCTACGAGCAGTACTTC
len: 13; d_gene: -; v_gene: TRBV19; j_gene: TRBJ2-7; abundance: -; CDR3aa: CASSLTGSYEQYF; CDR3nt: TGTGCCAGTAGTCTGACAGGCTCCTACGAGCAGTACTTC
len: 16; d_gene: -; v_gene: TRBV5-4; j_gene: TRBJ1-2; abundance: -; CDR3aa: CASSRGGGETNYGYTF; CDR3nt: TGTGCCAGCAGCCGGGGTGGGGGCGAGACTAACTATGGCTACACCTTC
len: 17; d_gene: TRBD1; v_gene: TRBV3-1/TRBV3-2; j_gene: TRBJ1-2; abundance: -; CDR3aa: CASSQGGRQGPNYGYTF; CDR3nt: TGTGCCAGCAGCCAAGGAGGCAGACAGGGGCCCAACTATGGCTACACCTTC
len: 13; d_gene: -; v_gene: TRBV19; j_gene: TRBJ1-5; abundance: -; CDR3aa: CASSVAGGQPQHF; CDR3nt: TGTGCCAGTAGTGTCGCGGGGGGGCAGCCCCAGCATTTT
len: 16; d_gene: TRBD2; v_gene: TRBV27; j_gene: TRBJ2-3; abundance: -; CDR3aa: CASSSLAGGFPDTQYF; CDR3nt: TGTGCCAGCAGTTCCCTAGCGGGGGGTTTTCCTGATACGCAGTATTTT
len: 13; d_gene: -; v_gene: TRBV11-2; j_gene: TRBJ1-1; abundance: -; CDR3aa: CASSLELNTEAFF; CDR3nt: TGTGCCAGCAGCTTAGAACTTAACACTGAAGCTTTCTTT
len: 16; d_gene: -; v_gene: TRBV18; j_gene: TRBJ1-1; abundance: -; CDR3aa: CASSPGGNRLNTEAFF; CDR3nt: TGTGCCAGCTCACCTGGGGGGAACAGACTAAACACTGAAGCTTTCTTT
len: 14; d_gene: -; v_gene: TRBV5-1; j_gene: TRBJ2-2; abundance: few; CDR3aa: CASSFTGNTGELFF; CDR3nt: TGCGCCAGCAGCTTCACAGGGAACACCGGGGAGCTGTTTTTT
len: 15; d_gene: TRBD2; v_gene: TRBV9; j_gene: TRBJ2-5; abundance: once; CDR3aa: CASSPGGGGAETQYF; CDR3nt: TGTGCCAGCAGCCCCGGGGGCGGGGGGGCGGAGACCCAGTACTTC
len: 14; d_gene: -; v_gene: TRBV30; j_gene: TRBJ1-2; abundance: -; CDR3aa: CAWSPPRAVYGYTF; CDR3nt: TGTGCCTGGAGTCCCCCCAGGGCCGTCTATGGCTACACCTTC
len: 13; d_gene: TRBD1; v_gene: TRBV6-5; j_gene: TRBJ1-2; abundance: -; CDR3aa: CASSNDRAYGYTF; CDR3nt: TGTGCCAGCAGTAACGACAGGGCCTATGGCTACACCTTC
len: 13; d_gene: -; v_gene: TRBV27; j_gene: TRBJ1-2; abundance: -; CDR3aa: CASGAGTNYGYTF; CDR3nt: TGTGCCAGTGGCGCCGGGACAAACTATGGCTACACCTTC
len: 12; d_gene: -; v_gene: TRBV10-3; j_gene: TRBJ1-2; abundance: -; CDR3aa: CAISEQLSGYTF; CDR3nt: TGTGCCATCAGTGAACAGTTATCTGGCTACACCTTC
len: 14; d_gene: -; v_gene: TRBV19; j_gene: TRBJ2-5; abundance: -; CDR3aa: CASSTYTKQETQYF; CDR3nt: TGTGCCAGTAGTACGTACACGAAGCAAGAGACCCAGTACTTC
len: 15; d_gene: -; v_gene: TRBV18; j_gene: TRBJ1-5; abundance: once; CDR3aa: CASSVETRSNQPQHF; CDR3nt: TGTGCCAGCTCAGTCGAAACGCGGAGCAATCAGCCCCAGCATTTT
len: 17; d_gene: -; v_gene: TRBV15; j_gene: TRBJ1-4; abundance: -; CDR3aa: CATSRARSDTSNEKLFF; CDR3nt: TGTGCCACCAGCAGGGCGCGCTCCGACACTTCTAATGAAAAACTGTTTTTT
len: 16; d_gene: -; v_gene: TRBV3-1/TRBV3-2; j_gene: TRBJ1-4; abundance: -; CDR3aa: CASSQVRRATNEKLFF; CDR3nt: TGTGCCAGCAGCCAGGTCCGACGGGCAACTAATGAAAAACTGTTTTTT